The source of this T cell receptor (beta chain) is a study of long-term antiretroviral therapy in people with HIV. Germline lookup yields CDR1 KGHSH and CDR2 LQKENI. This CDR3 is built from 14 residues. Trimming removed 3 bases from V and 5 bases from J; junction bases left unmatched: 4. Study observations and caveats: HIV repertoires covered narrower CDR3 length ranges than controls did.

The authors ran the immunoSEQ assay, v3.0, at survey level. Using immunoSEQ multiplex PCR, the repertoire was profiled, and TCRdb retains in-frame clones only, with some absent. The sample yields tens of thousands of clones, around 93% seen once. Concerning this clone: Its cognate antigen is unknown.

The chain links TRBV18 to TRBJ2-1; TRBD2 matches at 7 bases. The clonotype comes from a man aged 50 or older with HIV. This specimen was unsorted PBMCs, taken more than 7.3 years after starting antiretroviral therapy. For the CDR3, the DNA is TGTGCCAGCTCACCGGTCCGGGGGGACAATGAGCAGTTCTTC. It encodes CASSPVRGDNEQFF.